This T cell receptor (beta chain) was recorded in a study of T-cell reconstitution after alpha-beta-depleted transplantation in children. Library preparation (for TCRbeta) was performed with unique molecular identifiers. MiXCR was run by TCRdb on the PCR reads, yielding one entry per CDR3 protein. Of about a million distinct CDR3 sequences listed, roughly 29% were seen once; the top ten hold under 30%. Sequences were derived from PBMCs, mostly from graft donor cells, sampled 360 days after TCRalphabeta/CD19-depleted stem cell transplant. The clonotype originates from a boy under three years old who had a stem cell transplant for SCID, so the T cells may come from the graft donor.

CDR3 region: CSVDGPGGTEAFF. CDR3 DNA sequence: TGCAGCGTTGATGGTCCCGGGGGCACTGAAGCTTTCTTT. The rearrangement uses TRBV29-1 and TRBJ1-1; tentative D call: TRBD1 (5 bases). The germline V gene encodes CDR1 SQVTM and CDR2 ANQGSEA. This CDR3 has 13 residues. V lost 3 bases, J lost 4 bases, and 12 bases lay in between.